These 9 T cell receptor beta chains originate from one sample sequenced in a study of T cells in Graves' hyperthyroidism and ophthalmopathy (dated by TCRdb to about 2019). The library was built by means of multiplex PCR. Sequencing was carried out with an Illumina HiSeq 2000. TCR beta CDR3 regions were amplified from RNA transcripts. For the first round of RT-PCR on the TCR CDR3, the HTBI primer set was used together with the Qiagen OneStep RT-PCR kit. Using fastp trimming at Q25 and MiXCR clonotype assembly, TCRdb reanalyzed the public sequencing data and kept in-frame beta chains. Duplicate CDR3 protein sequences are folded into a single record with the most common DNA and genes. Here the sample has roughly 420,000 distinct CDR3 sequences; 15% to 18% occur a single time. The top ten hold approximately 7.5% of the sample. Input material: blood. Receptors were obtained from a woman younger than 35 with Graves' hyperthyroidism.

The V and J genes are TRBV11-2 and TRBJ2-7; D unclear. Germline V CDR1 and CDR2: SGHAT, FQNNGV. V shed 6 bases and J shed 5 bases, with 14 bases lying between them. This CDR3 has 13 residues. The CDR3 spells CASRSQPVDEQYF. CDR3 DNA: TGTGCCAGCAGGTCCCAACCGGTGGACGAGCAGTACTTC.

This clonotype was picked up a small number of times. The chain is built from TRBV10-3 and TRBJ2-5; 8 positions match TRBD2. V dropped 2 bases and J dropped 4; count of bases not matched to a gene: 9. Germline CDR1 ENHRY, CDR2 SYGVKD. This CDR3 has 16 amino acids. CDR3 residues: CAISEGLGLGGETQYF. Here the CDR3 DNA reads TGTGCCATCAGTGAGGGATTGGGACTAGGCGGAGAGACCCAGTACTTC.

There are a few counts of this clonotype. The chain links TRBV7-9 to TRBJ1-4, with unresolved D. Germline V gene data show CDR1 as SEHNR and CDR2 as FQNEAQ (reference sequence). There are 13 residues in the CDR3. The ends were cut back, 5 bases at V and 8 bases at J, with 12 bases in the middle. The CDR3 region has the DNA TGTGCCAGCAGCGGAACGATTGGAGAAAAACTGTTTTTT. As protein: CASSGTIGEKLFF.

The gene calls are TRBV5-1 and TRBJ2-7, with D possibly being TRBD2 (6 bases). The V and J ends lost 5 bases and 6 bases respectively, with 18 bases between them. Germline CDR1 SGHRS, CDR2 YFSETQ. This CDR3 contains 14 residues. The CDR3 loop reads CASRLPGTRGEQYF. The CDR3, as DNA: TGCGCCAGCAGACTCCCCGGGACGCGGGGCGAGCAGTACTTC.

This clonotype was recorded only once. The genes are TRBV5-1 and TRBJ2-1, with TRBD1 matching over 8 bases. The ends lost 0 bases at V and 6 bases at J; junction bases unmatched: 8. Germline V gives CDR1 SGHRS, CDR2 YFSETQ. This CDR3 comprises 16 residues. The CDR3 region has the DNA TGCGCCAGCAGCTTGGGTCTGACAGGGGATTTCAATGAGCAGTTCTTC. Amino acids: CASSLGLTGDFNEQFF.

A word on this clonotype: A read error is possible here, since a much larger clone lies one base away. The rearrangement links TRBV12-3 or TRBV12-4 to TRBJ2-3; D is perhaps TRBD1 (5 bases). This CDR3 is built from 14 residues. This CDR3 is CASSPKWGTDTQCF. CDR3 nucleotide sequence: TGTGCCAGCAGTCCCAAGTGGGGCACAGATACGCAGTGTTTT.

The gene calls are TRBV5-4 and TRBJ2-6; D may be TRBD2 (5 bases). CDR3 length: 16 residues. The V gene lost 4 bases and the J gene lost 4 bases, with 15 bases spanning the gap. Germline V gene sequence: CDR1 SGHNT, CDR2 YYREEE (reference sequence). The CDR3 DNA reads as TGTGCCAGCAGCGTGCGCGGGTCGGCGGGGGCCAACGTCCTGACTTTC. Amino acids: CASSVRGSAGANVLTF.

There are a few counts of this clonotype. The J gene is TRBJ2-1, the V gene TRBV7-2, with a tentative D call TRBD1 (5 bases). Per germline, CDR1 SGHTA and CDR2 FQGNSA. This CDR3 has 17 amino acids. The V end was cut by 4 bases, the J end by 4 bases, with 20 bases between. CDR3 protein: CASSSGRGRVPYNEQFF. The CDR3 DNA reads as TGTGCCAGCAGCTCAGGTAGGGGCAGGGTACCTTACAATGAGCAGTTCTTC.

Many counts were recorded for this clonotype. This sequence joins TRBV24-1 and TRBJ1-2; TRBD1 is a possible D gene (6 bases). CDR3 size: 13 residues. Trimming removed 7 bases at V and 4 bases at J, with 12 bases between. CDR1 is KGHDR, CDR2 SFDVKD, per germline. In DNA form, the CDR3 reads TGTGCCACCAGCCGACAGGACGGCTATGGCTACACCTTC. Protein: CATSRQDGYGYTF.